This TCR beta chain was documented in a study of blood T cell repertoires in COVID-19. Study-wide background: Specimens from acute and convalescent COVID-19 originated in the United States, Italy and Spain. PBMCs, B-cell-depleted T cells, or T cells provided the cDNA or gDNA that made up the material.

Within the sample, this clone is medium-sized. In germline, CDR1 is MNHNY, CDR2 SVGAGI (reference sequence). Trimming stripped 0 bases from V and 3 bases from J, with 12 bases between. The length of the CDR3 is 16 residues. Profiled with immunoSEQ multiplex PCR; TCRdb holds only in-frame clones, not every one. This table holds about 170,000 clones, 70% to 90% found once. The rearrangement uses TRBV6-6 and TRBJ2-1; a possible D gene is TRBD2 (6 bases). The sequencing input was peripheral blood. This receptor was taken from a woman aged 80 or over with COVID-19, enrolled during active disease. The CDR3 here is CASSYSSGVNYNEQFF. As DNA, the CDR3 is TGTGCCAGCAGTTACTCTTCGGGGGTGAACTACAATGAGCAGTTCTTC.